Here is one T cell receptor beta chain with its context. This CDR3 is built from 13 residues. Per the germline V gene, CDR1 is SQVTM and CDR2 is ANQGSEA. Trimming at V came to 6 bases and at J to 5 bases, leaving 10 bases not matched to a gene. A primer matching the constant region was used to make TCR beta cDNA from about 500 ng of total RNA. Three nested multiplex PCR rounds, a slightly modified ARM-PCR method, built the TCR beta libraries. Running around 10 cycles apiece, the first two PCR rounds relied on TRBV1-TRBV30 forward primers together with a C-beta reverse primer. TCRdb independently ran MiXCR on the multiplex PCR reads; one entry per CDR3 protein. This table holds more than 90,000 distinct CDR3 sequences, around two thirds found once. These data are taken from a study of tumor-infiltrating lymphocytes in primary liver carcinoma. Study-level information: Lesions, classed as T1-T3 N0M0, spanned about 4 to 10 cm across. Samples yielded about 3.5 to 7.5 million productive TCRbeta reads, similar across tissue types.

The roughly 17-31 mg bulk tissue piece was not sorted before simultaneous RNA and DNA extraction. Patients were treatment-naive with chronic HBV infection. This chain connects TRBV29-1 to TRBJ2-7; TRBD2 matches at 7 bases. The sequenced material came from liver tumor tissue from sampling region 2. Subset denoted: tumor region T2, inferior pole. The sequence was collected from a woman aged 55-69 years with primary liver carcinoma and hepatitis B virus infection. CDR3 region: CSVGGTNSDEQYF. Here the CDR3 DNA reads TGCAGCGTGGGAGGGACTAACAGCGACGAGCAGTACTTC.